A selection of T cell receptor beta chains follows, all from one sample in a study of cytomegalovirus exposure and HLA in healthy donors. Generated by immunoSEQ multiplex PCR, the TCRdb table keeps only in-frame clones and is missing some. The profile covers more than 110,000 clones, with 80% to 90% appearing a single time and 1.4% to 1.5% taken by the ten largest. Material: PBMCs. The receptors were gathered from a woman in her 30s in good health and CMV-seronegative. The CDR3 runs from the conserved cysteine through the conserved F or W. Fields, in order: J gene, D gene, V gene, clone size, CDR3 DNA, CDR3 protein. D genes are given only for firm matches. Clone sizes are given selectively: once, few, many, or a class where the clone is expanded.

J gene: TRBJ2-2
D gene: NA
V gene: TRBV2
clone size: NA
CDR3 DNA: TGTGCCAGCAGGGAGAGTGCGGGTTTAGGGACCGGGGAGCTGTTTTTT
CDR3 protein: CASRESAGLGTGELFF

J gene: TRBJ2-3
D gene: TRBD1
V gene: TRBV2
clone size: NA
CDR3 DNA: TGTGCCAGCAGCCGGGACAGGGGGCGAGCTGGAGATACGCAGTATTTT
CDR3 protein: CASSRDRGRAGDTQYF

J gene: TRBJ1-1
D gene: TRBD1
V gene: TRBV7-8
clone size: NA
CDR3 DNA: TGTGCCAGCAGCCTACAGGGGGCTATGAACACTGAAGCTTTCTTT
CDR3 protein: CASSLQGAMNTEAFF

J gene: TRBJ2-3
D gene: TRBD2
V gene: TRBV5-1
clone size: NA
CDR3 DNA: TGCGCCAGCAGCTTCCTAGCGGGGGCTAGCACAGATACGCAGTATTTT
CDR3 protein: CASSFLAGASTDTQYF

J gene: TRBJ1-3
D gene: NA
V gene: TRBV18
clone size: NA
CDR3 DNA: TGTGCCAGCTCACAGGGAGGGGCCGGAAACACCATATATTTT
CDR3 protein: CASSQGGAGNTIYF

J gene: TRBJ2-6
D gene: NA
V gene: TRBV5-1
clone size: NA
CDR3 DNA: TGCGCCAGCAGCCGAGGCTCTGGGGCCAACGTCCTGACTTTC
CDR3 protein: CASSRGSGANVLTF

J gene: TRBJ1-3
D gene: NA
V gene: TRBV6-6
clone size: few
CDR3 DNA: TGTGCCAGTTTAAGGGGAGGTGGAAACACCATATATTTT
CDR3 protein: CASLRGGGNTIYF

J gene: TRBJ2-1
D gene: NA
V gene: TRBV6-4
clone size: NA
CDR3 DNA: TGTGCCAGCAGTACTAAGCCGTCGAGCTCCTACAATGAGCAGTTCTTC
CDR3 protein: CASSTKPSSSYNEQFF

J gene: TRBJ1-3
D gene: NA
V gene: TRBV2
clone size: once
CDR3 DNA: TGTGCCAGCAGTCGTGATTTAAGACAGATACAAAGCAGCCGTGGAAACACCATATATTTT
CDR3 protein: CASSRDLRQIQSSRGNTIYF

J gene: TRBJ1-2
D gene: NA
V gene: TRBV6-6
clone size: NA
CDR3 DNA: TGTGCCAGCAGCCAGGGAGGGTTAGGCTACACCTTC
CDR3 protein: CASSQGGLGYTF

J gene: TRBJ1-6
D gene: TRBD1
V gene: TRBV15
clone size: NA
CDR3 DNA: TGTGCCACCAGCAGAGATCGAGACAGGGTCTCACCCCTCCACTTT
CDR3 protein: CATSRDRDRVSPLHF

J gene: TRBJ1-4
D gene: NA
V gene: TRBV29-1
clone size: NA
CDR3 DNA: TGCAGCGTTGGCCCAGCAACTAATGAAAAACTGTTTTTT
CDR3 protein: CSVGPATNEKLFF

J gene: TRBJ1-2
D gene: NA
V gene: TRBV5-4
clone size: NA
CDR3 DNA: TGTGCCAGCGGTGAACCGACGACAGTGCGTACGTCTGGCTACACCTTC
CDR3 protein: CASGEPTTVRTSGYTF

J gene: TRBJ2-3
D gene: NA
V gene: TRBV19
clone size: NA
CDR3 DNA: TGTGCCAGTAGTATACTAGGGGGGGGGCCTAGCACAGATACGCAGTATTTT
CDR3 protein: CASSILGGGPSTDTQYF

J gene: TRBJ2-2
D gene: NA
V gene: TRBV6-5
clone size: few
CDR3 DNA: TGTGCCAGCAGTTACTCTAGCAACACCGGGGAGCTGTTTTTT
CDR3 protein: CASSYSSNTGELFF

J gene: TRBJ2-7
D gene: TRBD2
V gene: TRBV7-2
clone size: NA
CDR3 DNA: TGTGCCAGCAGCTTGGCACTAGCGGGGGCCTTCTACGAGCAGTACTTC
CDR3 protein: CASSLALAGAFYEQYF

J gene: TRBJ2-3
D gene: TRBD2
V gene: TRBV27
clone size: NA
CDR3 DNA: TGTGCCAGCAGTTTACTAGCGGGCACAGATACGCAGTATTTT
CDR3 protein: CASSLLAGTDTQYF

J gene: TRBJ2-6
D gene: NA
V gene: TRBV27
clone size: NA
CDR3 DNA: TGTGCCACCGGACCGGGGGGGGCCAACGTCCTGACTTTC
CDR3 protein: CATGPGGANVLTF

J gene: TRBJ1-3
D gene: NA
V gene: TRBV7-3
clone size: NA
CDR3 DNA: TGTGCCAGCAATACCGATCGGGGGAACACCATATATTTT
CDR3 protein: CASNTDRGNTIYF

J gene: TRBJ1-1
D gene: NA
V gene: TRBV19
clone size: NA
CDR3 DNA: TGTGCCAGTAGTATAGACGCAGGGGTATGGTCTGAAGCTTTCTTT
CDR3 protein: CASSIDAGVWSEAFF

J gene: TRBJ2-5
D gene: NA
V gene: TRBV30
clone size: NA
CDR3 DNA: TGTGCCTGGAGTCCCCCCAAAGGCAGGGAAGCCCAAGATAGCCCAAAAGAGACCCAGTACTTC
CDR3 protein: CAWSPPKGREAQDSPKETQYF

J gene: TRBJ2-5
D gene: TRBD1
V gene: TRBV7-9
clone size: NA
CDR3 DNA: TGTGCCAGCAGCTTCCATGGACAGGGTTTGGAGACCCAGTACTTC
CDR3 protein: CASSFHGQGLETQYF

J gene: TRBJ2-3
D gene: TRBD1
V gene: TRBV29-1
clone size: NA
CDR3 DNA: TGCAGCGCAAAATACCTAACAGGGGCGGATACGCAGTATTTT
CDR3 protein: CSAKYLTGADTQYF

J gene: TRBJ2-1
D gene: NA
V gene: TRBV27
clone size: NA
CDR3 DNA: TGTGCCAGCAGTCCCCGGGAAGCGGTTTTCTCTGAGCAGTTCTTC
CDR3 protein: CASSPREAVFSEQFF

J gene: TRBJ1-1
D gene: TRBD1
V gene: TRBV7-2
clone size: NA
CDR3 DNA: TGTGCCAGCAGCTTACGACAGGGTGAAGCTTTCTTT
CDR3 protein: CASSLRQGEAFF

J gene: TRBJ1-2
D gene: NA
V gene: TRBV10-2
clone size: once
CDR3 DNA: TGCGCCAGCAGTGAGTCAGGGGACTATGGCTACACCTTC
CDR3 protein: CASSESGDYGYTF